This T cell receptor (beta chain) originates from a study of blood T cell repertoires in COVID-19. V lost 0 bases, J lost 0 bases, and 7 bases stayed unmatched. The CDR3 runs 17 residues. Per the germline V gene, CDR1 is MGHRA and CDR2 is YSYEKL. This table comes from immunoSEQ multiplex PCR, and its TCRdb copy is limited to in-frame clones, with some not included. This sample has a few hundred thousand clones, with 85% found just once. This rearrangement joins TRBV4-1 to TRBJ1-1, with 7 bases that match TRBD1. The source material was PBMCs or T cells enriched from blood (not recorded which). This receptor was obtained from a woman aged 45-65 years who had been exposed to COVID-19. The chain's CDR3 is CASSQEETGRLNTEAFF. CDR3 bases: TGCGCCAGCAGCCAAGAGGAGACAGGGCGCTTGAACACTGAAGCTTTCTTT.